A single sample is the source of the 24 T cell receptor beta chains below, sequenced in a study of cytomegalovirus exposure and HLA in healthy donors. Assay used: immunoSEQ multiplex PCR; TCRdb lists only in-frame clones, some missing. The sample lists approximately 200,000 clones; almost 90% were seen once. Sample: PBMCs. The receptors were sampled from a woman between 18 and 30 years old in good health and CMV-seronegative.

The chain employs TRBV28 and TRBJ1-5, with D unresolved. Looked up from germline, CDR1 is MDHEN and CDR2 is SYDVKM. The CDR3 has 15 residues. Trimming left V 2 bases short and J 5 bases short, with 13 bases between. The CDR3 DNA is TGTGCCAGCAGTTTAAGCGGATCCCGGCATCAGCCCCAGCATTTT. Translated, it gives CASSLSGSRHQPQHF.

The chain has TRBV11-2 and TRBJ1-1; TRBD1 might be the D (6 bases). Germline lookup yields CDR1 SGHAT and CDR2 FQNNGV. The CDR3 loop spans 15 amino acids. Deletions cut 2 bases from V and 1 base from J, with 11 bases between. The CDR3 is CASSLFWTENTEAFF. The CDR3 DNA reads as TGTGCCAGCAGCTTATTTTGGACAGAGAACACTGAAGCTTTCTTT.

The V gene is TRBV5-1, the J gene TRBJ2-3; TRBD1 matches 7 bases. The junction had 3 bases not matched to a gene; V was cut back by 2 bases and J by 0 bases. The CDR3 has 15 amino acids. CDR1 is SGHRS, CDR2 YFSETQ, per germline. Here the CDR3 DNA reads TGCGCCAGCAGCTTTGGGACAGCTAGCACAGATACGCAGTATTTT. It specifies CASSFGTASTDTQYF.

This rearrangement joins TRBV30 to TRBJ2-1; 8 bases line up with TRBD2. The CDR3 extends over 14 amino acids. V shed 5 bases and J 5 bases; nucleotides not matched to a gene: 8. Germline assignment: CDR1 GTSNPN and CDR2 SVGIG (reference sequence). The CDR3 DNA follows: TGTGCCTGGCGGACTAGCTTTTACGACAATGAGCAGTTCTTC. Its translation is CAWRTSFYDNEQFF.

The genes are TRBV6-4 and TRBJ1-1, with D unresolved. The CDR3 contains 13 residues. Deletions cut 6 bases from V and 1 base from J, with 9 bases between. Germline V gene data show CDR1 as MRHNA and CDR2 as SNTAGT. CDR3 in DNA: TGTGCCAGCAGCCGAACTGGGAACACTGAAGCTTTCTTT. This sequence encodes CASSRTGNTEAFF.

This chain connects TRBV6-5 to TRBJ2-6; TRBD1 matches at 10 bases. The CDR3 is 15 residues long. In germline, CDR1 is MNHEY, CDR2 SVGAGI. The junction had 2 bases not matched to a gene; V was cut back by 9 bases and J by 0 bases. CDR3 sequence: CASGQGVSGANVLTF. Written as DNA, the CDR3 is TGTGCCAGTGGACAGGGGGTCTCTGGGGCCAACGTCCTGACTTTC.

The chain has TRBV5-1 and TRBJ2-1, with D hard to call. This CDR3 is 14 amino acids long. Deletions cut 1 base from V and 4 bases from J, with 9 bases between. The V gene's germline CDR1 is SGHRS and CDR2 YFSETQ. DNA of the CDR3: TGCGCCAGCAGCTTGAGTCAACTATACAATGAGCAGTTCTTC. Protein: CASSLSQLYNEQFF.

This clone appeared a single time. The CDR3 nucleotides are TGTGCCAGCAGCGTAGCGGGAGGGCCAGATACGCAGTATTTT. This codes for CASSVAGGPDTQYF. This chain links TRBV11-2 with TRBJ2-3; 11 bases are a match to TRBD2. This CDR3 spans 14 amino acids. The J segment lost 4 bases and the V segment lost 5 bases, leaving 2 bases of the junction unmatched. Per the germline V gene, CDR1 is SGHAT and CDR2 is FQNNGV.

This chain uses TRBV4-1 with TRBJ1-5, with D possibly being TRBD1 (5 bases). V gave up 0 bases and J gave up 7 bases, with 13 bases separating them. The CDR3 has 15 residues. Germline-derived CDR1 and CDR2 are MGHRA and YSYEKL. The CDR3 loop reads CASSQDGGNRQPQHF. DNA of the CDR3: TGCGCCAGCAGCCAAGATGGGGGGAACAGACAGCCCCAGCATTTT.

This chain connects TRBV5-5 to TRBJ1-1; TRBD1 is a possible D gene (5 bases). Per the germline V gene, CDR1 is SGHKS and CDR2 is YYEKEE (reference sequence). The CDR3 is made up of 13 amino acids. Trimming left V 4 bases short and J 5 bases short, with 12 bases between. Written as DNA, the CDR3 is TGTGCCAGCAGCCTTCCCCCAGGGACTGAAGCTTTCTTT. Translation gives CASSLPPGTEAFF.

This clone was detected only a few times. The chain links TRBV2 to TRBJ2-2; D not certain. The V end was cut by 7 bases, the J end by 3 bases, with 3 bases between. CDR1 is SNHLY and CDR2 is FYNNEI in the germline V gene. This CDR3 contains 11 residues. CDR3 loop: CASTDTGELFF. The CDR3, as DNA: TGTGCCAGCACGGACACCGGGGAGCTGTTTTTT. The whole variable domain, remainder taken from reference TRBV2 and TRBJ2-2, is EPEVTQTPSHQVTQMGQEVILRCVPISNHLYFYWYRQILGQKVEFLVSFYNNEISEKSEIFDDQFSVERPDGSNFTLKIRSTKLEDSAMYFCASTDTGELFFGEGSRLTVL.

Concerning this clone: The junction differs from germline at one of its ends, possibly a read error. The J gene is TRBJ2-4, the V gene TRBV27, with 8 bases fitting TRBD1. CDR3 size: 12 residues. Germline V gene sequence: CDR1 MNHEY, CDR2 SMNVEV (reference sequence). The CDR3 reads CASSSPGGAQYF. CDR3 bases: TGTGCCAGCAGTTCCCCAGGGGGCGCGCAGTATTTC.

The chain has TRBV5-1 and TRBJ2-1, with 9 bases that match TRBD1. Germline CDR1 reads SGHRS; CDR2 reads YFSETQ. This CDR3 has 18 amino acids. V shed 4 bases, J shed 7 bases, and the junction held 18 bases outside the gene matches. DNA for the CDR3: TGCGCCAGCAGCGAAGTCTTATCGTCCGGGACAGGGTTGAATGAGCAGTTCTTC. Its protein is CASSEVLSSGTGLNEQFF.

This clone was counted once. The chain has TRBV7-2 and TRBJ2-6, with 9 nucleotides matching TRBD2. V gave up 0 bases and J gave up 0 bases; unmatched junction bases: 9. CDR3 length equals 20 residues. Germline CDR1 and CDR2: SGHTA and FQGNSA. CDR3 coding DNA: TGTGCCAGCAGCTTAGCTCCCCCCGTTAGCGGGAGCTCTGGGGCCAACGTCCTGACTTTC. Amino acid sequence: CASSLAPPVSGSSGANVLTF.

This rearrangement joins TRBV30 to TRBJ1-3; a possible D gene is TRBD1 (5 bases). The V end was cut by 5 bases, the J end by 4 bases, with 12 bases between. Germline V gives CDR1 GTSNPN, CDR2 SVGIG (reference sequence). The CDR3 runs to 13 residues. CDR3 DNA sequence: TGTGCCTGGTGGCAGGGAATGGGAAACACCATATATTTT. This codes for CAWWQGMGNTIYF.

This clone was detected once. The CDR3 here is CASSTAGNGELFF. The CDR3 region has the DNA TGTGCCAGCTCGACGGCAGGGAACGGGGAGCTGTTTTTT. J is TRBJ2-2 and V is TRBV7-3; D is possibly TRBD1 (5 bases). The CDR3 has 13 amino acids. Germline CDR1 reads SGHTA; CDR2 reads FQGTGA. V lost 8 bases and J lost 7, with 14 bases in between.

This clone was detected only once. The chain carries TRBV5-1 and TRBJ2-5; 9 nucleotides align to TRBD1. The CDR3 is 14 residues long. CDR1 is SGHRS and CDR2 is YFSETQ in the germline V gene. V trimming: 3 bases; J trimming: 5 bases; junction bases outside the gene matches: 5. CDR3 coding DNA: TGCGCCAGCAGCTGGAAGACAGGGGGGGAGACCCAGTACTTC. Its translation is CASSWKTGGETQYF.

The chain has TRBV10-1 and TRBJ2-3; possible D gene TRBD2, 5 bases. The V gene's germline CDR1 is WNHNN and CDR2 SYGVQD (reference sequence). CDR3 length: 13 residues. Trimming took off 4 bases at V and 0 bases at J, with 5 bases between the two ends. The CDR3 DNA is TGCGCCAGCAGTGGCGGGAGCACAGATACGCAGTATTTT. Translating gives CASSGGSTDTQYF.

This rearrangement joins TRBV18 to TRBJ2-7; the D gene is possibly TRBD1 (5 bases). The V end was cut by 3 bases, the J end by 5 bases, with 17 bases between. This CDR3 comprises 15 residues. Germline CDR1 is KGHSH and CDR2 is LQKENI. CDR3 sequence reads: CASSPKFDSQHEQYF. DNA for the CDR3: TGTGCCAGCTCACCTAAATTCGACAGCCAACACGAGCAGTACTTC.

The CDR3 reads CASSYEEGTIYEQYF. The CDR3 DNA reads TGTGCCAGCAGCTACGAGGAGGGGACGATCTACGAGCAGTACTTC. The V call is TRBV11-3, the J call TRBJ2-7, with D tentatively TRBD2 (6 bases). The germline V gene encodes CDR1 SGHNT and CDR2 YENEEA. The CDR3 has 15 amino acids. V lost 4 bases to trimming and J lost 3 bases, with 16 bases between them. Combining the CDR3 with reference TRBV11-3 and TRBJ2-7 gives the whole variable domain EAGVVQSPRYKIIEKKQPVAFWCNPISGHNTLYWYLQNLGQGPELLIRYENEEAVDDSQLPKDRFSAERLKGVDSTLKIQPAELGDSAVYLCASSYEEGTIYEQYFGPGTRLTVT.

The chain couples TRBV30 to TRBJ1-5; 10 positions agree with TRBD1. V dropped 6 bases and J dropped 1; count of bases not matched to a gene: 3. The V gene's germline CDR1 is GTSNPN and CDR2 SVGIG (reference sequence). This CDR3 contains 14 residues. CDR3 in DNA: TGTGCCTGCAGGGGACAGGGGAGCAATCAGCCCCAGCATTTT. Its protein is CACRGQGSNQPQHF.

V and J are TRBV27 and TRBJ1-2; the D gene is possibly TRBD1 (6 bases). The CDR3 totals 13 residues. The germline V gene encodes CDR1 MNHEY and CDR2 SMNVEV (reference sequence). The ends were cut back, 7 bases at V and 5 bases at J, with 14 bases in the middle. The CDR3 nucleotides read TGTGCCAGCATCTCAGGGGAAGGATATGGCTACACCTTC. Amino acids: CASISGEGYGYTF.

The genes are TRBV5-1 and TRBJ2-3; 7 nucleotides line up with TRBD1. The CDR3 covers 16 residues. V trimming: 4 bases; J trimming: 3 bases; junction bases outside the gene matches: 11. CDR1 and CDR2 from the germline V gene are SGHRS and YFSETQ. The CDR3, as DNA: TGCGCCAGCAGCCTGCTGGGACAGAGTCCAACAGATACGCAGTATTTT. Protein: CASSLLGQSPTDTQYF. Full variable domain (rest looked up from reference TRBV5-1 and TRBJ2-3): KAGVTQTPRYLIKTRGQQVTLSCSPISGHRSVSWYQQTPGQGLQFLFEYFSETQRNKGNFPGRFSGRQFSNSRSEMNVSTLELGDSALYLCASSLLGQSPTDTQYFGPGTRLTVL.

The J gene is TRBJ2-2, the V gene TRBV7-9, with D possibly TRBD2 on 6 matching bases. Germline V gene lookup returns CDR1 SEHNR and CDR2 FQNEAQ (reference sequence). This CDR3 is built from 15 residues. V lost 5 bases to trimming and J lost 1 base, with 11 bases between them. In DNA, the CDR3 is TGTGCCAGCAGCCCCCGGGACTGGAACACCGGGGAGCTGTTTTTT. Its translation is CASSPRDWNTGELFF. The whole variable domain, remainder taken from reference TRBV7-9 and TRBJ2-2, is DTGVSQNPRHKITKRGQNVTFRCDPISEHNRLYWYRQTLGQGPEFLTYFQNEAQLEKSRLLSDRFSAERPKGSFSTLEIQRTEQGDSAMYLCASSPRDWNTGELFFGEGSRLTVL.